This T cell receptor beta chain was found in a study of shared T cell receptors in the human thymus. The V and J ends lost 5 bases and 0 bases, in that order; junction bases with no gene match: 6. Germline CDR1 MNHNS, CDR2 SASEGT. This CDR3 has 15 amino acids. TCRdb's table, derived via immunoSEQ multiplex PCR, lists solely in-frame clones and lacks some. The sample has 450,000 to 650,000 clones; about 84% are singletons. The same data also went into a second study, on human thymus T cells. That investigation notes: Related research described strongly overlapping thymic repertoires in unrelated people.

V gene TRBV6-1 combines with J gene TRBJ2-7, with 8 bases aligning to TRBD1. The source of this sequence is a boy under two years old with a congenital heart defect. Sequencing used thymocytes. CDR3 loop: CASSMWTGSSYEQYF. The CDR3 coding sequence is TGTGCCAGCAGTATGTGGACAGGGAGCTCCTACGAGCAGTACTTC.